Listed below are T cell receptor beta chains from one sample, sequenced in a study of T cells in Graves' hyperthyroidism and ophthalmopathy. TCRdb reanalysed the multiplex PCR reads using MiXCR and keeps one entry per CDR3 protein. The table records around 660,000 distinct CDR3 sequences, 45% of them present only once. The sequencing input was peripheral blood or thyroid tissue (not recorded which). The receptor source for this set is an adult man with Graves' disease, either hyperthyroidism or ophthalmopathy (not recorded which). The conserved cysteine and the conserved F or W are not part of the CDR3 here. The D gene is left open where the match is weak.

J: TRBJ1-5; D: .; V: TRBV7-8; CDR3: ASSPRRSHMH
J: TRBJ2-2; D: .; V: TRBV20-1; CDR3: SARGGNTGELF
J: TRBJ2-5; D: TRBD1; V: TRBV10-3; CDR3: ASSEGTGVETQY
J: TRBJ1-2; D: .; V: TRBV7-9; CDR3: ASSSRDSGRFNYGYT
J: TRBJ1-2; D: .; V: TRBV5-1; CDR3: ASSPLTGYYGYT
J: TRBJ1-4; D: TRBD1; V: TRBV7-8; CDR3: ASSFNRGGEKLF
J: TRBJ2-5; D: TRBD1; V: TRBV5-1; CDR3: ASSKPGQQETQY
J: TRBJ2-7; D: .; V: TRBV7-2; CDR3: ASSWGLSYEQY
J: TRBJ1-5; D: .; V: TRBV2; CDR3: ASSEGAGSNQPQH
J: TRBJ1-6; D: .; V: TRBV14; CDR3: ASSHRGGPLH
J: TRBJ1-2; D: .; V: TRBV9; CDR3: ASSLAGRPETQYYGYT
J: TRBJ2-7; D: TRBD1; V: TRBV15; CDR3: ATGTGGKSYEQY
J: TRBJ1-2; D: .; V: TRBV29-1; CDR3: SVGSPDGYT
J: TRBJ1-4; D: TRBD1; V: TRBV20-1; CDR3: SAPGQASTNEKLF
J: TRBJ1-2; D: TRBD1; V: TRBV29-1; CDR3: SVASQGRDSAWT
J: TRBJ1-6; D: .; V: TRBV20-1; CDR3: SAGEGQGIH
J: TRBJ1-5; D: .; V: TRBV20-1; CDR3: SARLGSSNQPQH
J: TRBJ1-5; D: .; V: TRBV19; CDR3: ASSIERYSNQPQH
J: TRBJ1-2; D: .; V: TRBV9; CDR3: ASRPPGPMAGYT
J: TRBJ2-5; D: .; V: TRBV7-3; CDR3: ASSTGLLTHQETQY
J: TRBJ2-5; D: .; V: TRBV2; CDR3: ASTGQAGEETQY
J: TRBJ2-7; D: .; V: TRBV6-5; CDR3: ASRTGQSLGYEQY
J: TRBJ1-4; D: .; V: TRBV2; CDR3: ASRDNEKLF
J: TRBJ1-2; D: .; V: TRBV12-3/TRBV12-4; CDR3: ASSLDQASYGYT
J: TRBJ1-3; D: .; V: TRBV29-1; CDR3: SVDNRLGLGNTIY
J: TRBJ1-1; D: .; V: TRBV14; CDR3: ASSQVKSTEAF
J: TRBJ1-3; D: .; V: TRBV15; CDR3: ATSREQGDGNTIY
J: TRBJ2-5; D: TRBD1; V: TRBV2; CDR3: ASSDSGTGWETQY
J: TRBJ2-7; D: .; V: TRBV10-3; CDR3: ASSLVEGRPEQY
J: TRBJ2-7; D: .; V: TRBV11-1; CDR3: ASSADRLGSYEQY
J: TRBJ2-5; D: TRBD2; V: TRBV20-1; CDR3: SAGGGDGTSGLETQY
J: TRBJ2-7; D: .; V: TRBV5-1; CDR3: ASSLGAGIDEQY
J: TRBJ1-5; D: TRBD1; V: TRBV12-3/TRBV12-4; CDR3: ASNTGGGQPQH
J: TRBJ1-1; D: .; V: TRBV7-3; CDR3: ASSSGPTVNTEAF
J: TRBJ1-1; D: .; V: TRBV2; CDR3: ASSLFSSGDEAF
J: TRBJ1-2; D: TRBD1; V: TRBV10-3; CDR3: AISESRQGGGYT
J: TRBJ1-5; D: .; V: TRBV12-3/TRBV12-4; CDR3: ASSLGGFNQPQH
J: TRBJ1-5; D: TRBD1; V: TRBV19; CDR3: ASRRGPLNQPQH
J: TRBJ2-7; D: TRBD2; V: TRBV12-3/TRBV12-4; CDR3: ASSFGTNEQY
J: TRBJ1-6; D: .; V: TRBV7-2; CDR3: ASSRTGTTSPLH
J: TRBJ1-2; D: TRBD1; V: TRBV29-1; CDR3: STGPLGGLYGYT
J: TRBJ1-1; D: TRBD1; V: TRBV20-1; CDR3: SAGQGTSDTEAF
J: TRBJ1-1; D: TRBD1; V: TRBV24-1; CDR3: ATSENRQGTEAF